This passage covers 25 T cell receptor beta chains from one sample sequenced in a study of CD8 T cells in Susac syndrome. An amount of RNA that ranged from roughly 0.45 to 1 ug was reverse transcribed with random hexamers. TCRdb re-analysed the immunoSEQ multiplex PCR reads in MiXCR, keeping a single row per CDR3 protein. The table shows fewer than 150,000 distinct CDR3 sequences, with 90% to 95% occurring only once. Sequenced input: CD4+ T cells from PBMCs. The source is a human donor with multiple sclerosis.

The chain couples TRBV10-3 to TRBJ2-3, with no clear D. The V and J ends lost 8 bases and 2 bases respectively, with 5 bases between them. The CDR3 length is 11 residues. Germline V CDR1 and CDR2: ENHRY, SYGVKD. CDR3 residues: CAIGNTDTQYF. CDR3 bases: TGTGCCATCGGAAACACAGATACGCAGTATTTT.

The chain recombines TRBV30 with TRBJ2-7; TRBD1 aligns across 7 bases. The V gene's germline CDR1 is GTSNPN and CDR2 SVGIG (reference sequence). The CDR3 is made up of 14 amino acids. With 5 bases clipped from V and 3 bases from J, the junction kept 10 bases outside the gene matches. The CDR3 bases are TGTGCCTGGGCTGTTACAGGGGTAGGCTACGAGCAGTACTTC. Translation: CAWAVTGVGYEQYF.

This chain's CDR3 is CATSKTRGAYEQYF. DNA of the CDR3: TGTGCCACCAGCAAAACCAGGGGGGCCTACGAGCAGTACTTC. The V gene is TRBV15, the J gene TRBJ2-7; a weak D match, TRBD1 (7 bases). The CDR3 contains 14 residues. The V gene's germline CDR1 is LNHNV and CDR2 YYDKDF (reference sequence). V gave up 4 bases and J gave up 2 bases, with 12 bases separating them.

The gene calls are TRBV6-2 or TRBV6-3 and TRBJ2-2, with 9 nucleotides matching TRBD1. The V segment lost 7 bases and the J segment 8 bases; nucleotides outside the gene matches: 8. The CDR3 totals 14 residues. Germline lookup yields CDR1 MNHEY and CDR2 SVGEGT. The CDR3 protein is CASTTGGSIGELFF. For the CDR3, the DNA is TGTGCCAGCACGACAGGGGGTTCTATAGGGGAGCTGTTTTTT.

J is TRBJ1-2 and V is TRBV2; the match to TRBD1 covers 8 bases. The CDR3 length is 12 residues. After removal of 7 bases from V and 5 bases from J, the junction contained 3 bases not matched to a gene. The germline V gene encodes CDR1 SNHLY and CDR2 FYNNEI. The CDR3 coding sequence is TGTGCCAGCATGGACAGGGCATATGGCTACACCTTC. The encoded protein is CASMDRAYGYTF.

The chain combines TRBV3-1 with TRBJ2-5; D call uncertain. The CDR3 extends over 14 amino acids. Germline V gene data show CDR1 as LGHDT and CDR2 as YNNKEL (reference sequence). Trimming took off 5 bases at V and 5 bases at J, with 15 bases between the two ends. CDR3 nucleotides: TGTGCCAGCAGCTCGCACCTGGGTTGGGAGACCCAGTACTTC. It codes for CASSSHLGWETQYF.

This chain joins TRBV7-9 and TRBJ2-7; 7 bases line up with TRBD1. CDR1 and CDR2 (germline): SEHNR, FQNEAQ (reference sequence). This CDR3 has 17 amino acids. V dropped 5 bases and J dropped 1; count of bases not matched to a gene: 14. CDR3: CASSPNPGTELSYEQYF. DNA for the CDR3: TGTGCCAGCAGCCCCAACCCCGGGACAGAACTTTCCTACGAGCAGTACTTC.

CDR3 amino acids: CASSLPTQGGLWVTQYF. As DNA, the CDR3 is TGTGCCAGCAGTTTACCAACCCAAGGGGGACTCTGGGTGACCCAGTACTTC. This chain uses TRBV28 with TRBJ2-5; D assignment may be TRBD1 or TRBD2 (6 bases each). This CDR3 is 17 amino acids long. The V gene's germline CDR1 is MDHEN and CDR2 SYDVKM. V was clipped by 2 bases and J by 7 bases, with 23 bases between them.

In nucleotides, the CDR3 is TGTGCCACCCGGACGGAAGCTAACTATGGCTACACCTTC. Translation: CATRTEANYGYTF. The chain uses TRBV25-1 and TRBJ1-2; D gene uncertain. Germline lookup yields CDR1 MGHDK and CDR2 SYGVNS. V was pared by 10 bases and J by 0 bases, with 12 bases between. The CDR3 is 13 amino acids.

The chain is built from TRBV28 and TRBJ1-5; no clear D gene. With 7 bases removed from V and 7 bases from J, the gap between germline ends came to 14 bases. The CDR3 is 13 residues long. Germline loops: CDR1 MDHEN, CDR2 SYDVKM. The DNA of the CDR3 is TGTGCCAGCACCGTAGACTACGGGCAGCCCCAGCATTTT. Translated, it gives CASTVDYGQPQHF.

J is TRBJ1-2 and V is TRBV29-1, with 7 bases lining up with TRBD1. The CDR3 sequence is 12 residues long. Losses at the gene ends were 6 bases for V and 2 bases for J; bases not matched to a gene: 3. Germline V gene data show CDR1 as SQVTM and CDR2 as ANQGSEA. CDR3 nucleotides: TGCAGCGTCACGGACAGGAACTATGGCTACACCTTC. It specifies CSVTDRNYGYTF.

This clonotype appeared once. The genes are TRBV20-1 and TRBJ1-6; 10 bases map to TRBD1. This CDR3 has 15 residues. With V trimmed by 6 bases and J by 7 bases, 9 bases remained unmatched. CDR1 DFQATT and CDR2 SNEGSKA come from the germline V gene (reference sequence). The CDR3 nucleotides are TGCAGTGCCTCTACTGCGGGACAGGGGAATTCACCCCTCCACTTT. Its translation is CSASTAGQGNSPLHF.

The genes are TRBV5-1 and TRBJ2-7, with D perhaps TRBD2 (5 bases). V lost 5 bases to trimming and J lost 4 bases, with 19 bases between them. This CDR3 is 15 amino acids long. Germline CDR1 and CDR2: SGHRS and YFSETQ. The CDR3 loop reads CASRLLAGNLYEQYF. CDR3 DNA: TGCGCCAGCAGATTGCTGGCCGGGAACCTTTACGAGCAGTACTTC.

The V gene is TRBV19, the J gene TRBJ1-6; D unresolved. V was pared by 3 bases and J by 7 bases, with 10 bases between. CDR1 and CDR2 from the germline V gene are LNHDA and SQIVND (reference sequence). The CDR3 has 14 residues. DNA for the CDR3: TGTGCCAGTAGTATCCCAACAGCCAATTCACCCCTCCACTTT. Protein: CASSIPTANSPLHF.

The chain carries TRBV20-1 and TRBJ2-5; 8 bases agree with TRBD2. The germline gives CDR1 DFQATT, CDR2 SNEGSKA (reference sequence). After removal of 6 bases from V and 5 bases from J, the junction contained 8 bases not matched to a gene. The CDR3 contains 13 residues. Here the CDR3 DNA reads TGCAGTGCAGGCGGGGGGCGGGGTGAGACCCAGTACTTC. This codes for CSAGGGRGETQYF.

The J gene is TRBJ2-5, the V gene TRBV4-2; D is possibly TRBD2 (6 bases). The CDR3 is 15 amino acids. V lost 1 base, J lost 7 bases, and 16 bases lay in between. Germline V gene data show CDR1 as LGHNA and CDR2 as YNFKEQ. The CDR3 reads CASSQATGLEGTQYF. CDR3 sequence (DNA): TGTGCCAGCAGCCAAGCAACGGGACTCGAGGGGACCCAGTACTTC.

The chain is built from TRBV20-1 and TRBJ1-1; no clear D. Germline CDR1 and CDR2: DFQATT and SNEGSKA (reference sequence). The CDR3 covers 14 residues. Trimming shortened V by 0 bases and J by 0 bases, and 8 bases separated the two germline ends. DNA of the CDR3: TGCAGTGCTAGAGAGCCGGGGTTGAACACTGAAGCTTTCTTT. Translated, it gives CSAREPGLNTEAFF.

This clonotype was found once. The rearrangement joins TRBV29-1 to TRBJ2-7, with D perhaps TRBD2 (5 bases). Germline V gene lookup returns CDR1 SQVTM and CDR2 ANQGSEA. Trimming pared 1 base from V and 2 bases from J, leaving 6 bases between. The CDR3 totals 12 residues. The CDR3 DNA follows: TGCAGCGTTGAAGGGGAGACCTACGAGCAGTACTTC. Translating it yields CSVEGETYEQYF.

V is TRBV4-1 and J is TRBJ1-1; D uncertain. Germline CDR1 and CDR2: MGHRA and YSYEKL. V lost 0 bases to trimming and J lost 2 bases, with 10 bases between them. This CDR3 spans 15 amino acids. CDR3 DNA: TGCGCCAGCAGCCAAGATCCCCCCTTAAACACTGAAGCTTTCTTT. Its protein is CASSQDPPLNTEAFF.

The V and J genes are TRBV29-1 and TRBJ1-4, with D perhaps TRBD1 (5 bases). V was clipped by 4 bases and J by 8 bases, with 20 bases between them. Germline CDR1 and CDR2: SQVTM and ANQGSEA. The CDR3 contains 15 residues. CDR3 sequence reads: CSVAGHFTGEEKLFF. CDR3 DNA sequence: TGCAGCGTTGCGGGTCACTTTACGGGGGAGGAAAAACTGTTTTTT.

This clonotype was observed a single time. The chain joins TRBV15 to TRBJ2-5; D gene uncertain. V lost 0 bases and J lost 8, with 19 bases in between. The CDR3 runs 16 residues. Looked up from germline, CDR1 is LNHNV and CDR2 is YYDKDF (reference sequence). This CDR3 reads CATSRDIAVAGETQYF. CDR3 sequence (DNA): TGTGCCACCAGCAGAGATATTGCAGTTGCAGGTGAAACCCAGTACTTC.

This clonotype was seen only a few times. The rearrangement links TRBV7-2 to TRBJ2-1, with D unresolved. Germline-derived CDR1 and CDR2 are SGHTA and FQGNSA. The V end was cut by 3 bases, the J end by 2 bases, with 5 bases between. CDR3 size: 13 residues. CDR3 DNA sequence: TGTGCCAGCAGCTTCCATACCTACAATGAGCAGTTCTTC. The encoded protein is CASSFHTYNEQFF.

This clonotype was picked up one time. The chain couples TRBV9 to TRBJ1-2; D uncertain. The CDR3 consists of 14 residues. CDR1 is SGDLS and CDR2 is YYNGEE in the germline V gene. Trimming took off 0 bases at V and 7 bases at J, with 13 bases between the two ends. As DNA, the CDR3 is TGTGCCAGCAGCGTAGTGGGCGGGTCCGTTGGCTACACCTTC. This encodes CASSVVGGSVGYTF.

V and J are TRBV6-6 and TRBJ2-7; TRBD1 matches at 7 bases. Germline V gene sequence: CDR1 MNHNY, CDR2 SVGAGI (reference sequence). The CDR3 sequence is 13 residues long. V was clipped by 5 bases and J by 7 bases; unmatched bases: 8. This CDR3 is CASSLTGLGEQYF. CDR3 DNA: TGTGCCAGCAGTCTGACAGGGTTAGGGGAGCAGTACTTC.

The CDR3 loop reads CASRSTSGTGDSNTEAFF. The CDR3 bases are TGCGCCAGCAGGTCAACCTCCGGGACAGGGGACTCGAACACTGAAGCTTTCTTT. The J gene is TRBJ1-1, the V gene TRBV5-1; the match to TRBD1 covers 10 bases. The CDR3 spans 18 residues. CDR1 SGHRS and CDR2 YFSETQ come from the germline V gene. Trimming cost V 5 bases and J 1 base; bases outside gene matches: 14.